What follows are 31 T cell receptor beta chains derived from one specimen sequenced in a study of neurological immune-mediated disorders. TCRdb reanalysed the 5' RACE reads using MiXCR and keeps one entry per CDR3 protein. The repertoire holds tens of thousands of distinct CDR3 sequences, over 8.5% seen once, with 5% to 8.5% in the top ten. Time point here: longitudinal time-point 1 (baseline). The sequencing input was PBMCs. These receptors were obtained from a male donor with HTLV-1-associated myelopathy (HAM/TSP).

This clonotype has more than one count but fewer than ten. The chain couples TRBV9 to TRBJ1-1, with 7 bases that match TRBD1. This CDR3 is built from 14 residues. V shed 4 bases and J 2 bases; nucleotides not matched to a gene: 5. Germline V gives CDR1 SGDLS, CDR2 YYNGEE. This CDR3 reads CASSTTGENTEAFF. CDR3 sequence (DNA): TGTGCCAGCAGCACCACAGGGGAAAACACTGAAGCTTTCTTT.

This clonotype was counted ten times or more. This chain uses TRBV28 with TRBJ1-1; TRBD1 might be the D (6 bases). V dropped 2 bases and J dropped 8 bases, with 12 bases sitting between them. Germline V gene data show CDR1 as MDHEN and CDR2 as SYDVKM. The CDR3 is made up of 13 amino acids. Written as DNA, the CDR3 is TGTGCCAGCAGTTTAGGGGGCAGGGGCGAAGCTTTCTTT. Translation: CASSLGGRGEAFF.

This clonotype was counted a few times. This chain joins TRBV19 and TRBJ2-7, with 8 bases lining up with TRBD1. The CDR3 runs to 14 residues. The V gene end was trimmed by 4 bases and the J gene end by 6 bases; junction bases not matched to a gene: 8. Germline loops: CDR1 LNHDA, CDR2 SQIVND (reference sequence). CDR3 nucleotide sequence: TGTGCCAGTAGTAAAGCAGGGGGCTTCGGCGAGCAGTACTTC. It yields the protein CASSKAGGFGEQYF.

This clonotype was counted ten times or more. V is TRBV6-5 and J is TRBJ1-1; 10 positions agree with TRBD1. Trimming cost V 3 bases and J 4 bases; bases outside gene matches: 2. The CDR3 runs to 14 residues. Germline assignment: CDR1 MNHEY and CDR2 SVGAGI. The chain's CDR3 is CASSYWTGGTEAFF. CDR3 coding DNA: TGTGCCAGCAGTTATTGGACAGGGGGCACTGAAGCTTTCTTT.

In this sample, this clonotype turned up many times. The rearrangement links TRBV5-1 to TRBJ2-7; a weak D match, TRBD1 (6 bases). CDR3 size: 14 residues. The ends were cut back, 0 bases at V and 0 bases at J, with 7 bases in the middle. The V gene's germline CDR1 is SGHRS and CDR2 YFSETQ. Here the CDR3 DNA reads TGCGCCAGCAGCTTGGAGGGGGACTCCTACGAGCAGTACTTC. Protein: CASSLEGDSYEQYF.

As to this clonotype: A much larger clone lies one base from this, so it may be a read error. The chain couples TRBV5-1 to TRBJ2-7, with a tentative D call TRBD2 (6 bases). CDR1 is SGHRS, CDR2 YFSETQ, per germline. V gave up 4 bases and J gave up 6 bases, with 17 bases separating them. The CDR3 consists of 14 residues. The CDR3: CASSPGAIGGEQYF. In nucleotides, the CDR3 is TGCGCCAGCAGCCCCGGGGCTATCGGGGGCGAGCAGTACTTC.

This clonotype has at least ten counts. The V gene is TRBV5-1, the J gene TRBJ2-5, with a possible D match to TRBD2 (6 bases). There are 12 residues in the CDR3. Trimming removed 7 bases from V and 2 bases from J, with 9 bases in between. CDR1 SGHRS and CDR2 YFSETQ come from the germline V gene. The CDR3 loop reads CASGTPQETQYF. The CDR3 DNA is TGCGCCAGCGGGACTCCGCAAGAGACCCAGTACTTC.

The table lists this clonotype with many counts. CDR3 nucleotide sequence: TGTGCCAGCAGCAGCCAACTAACAGGGCTGATCAATCAGCCCCAGCATTTT. Its translation is CASSSQLTGLINQPQHF. This rearrangement joins TRBV21-1 to TRBJ1-5; the DNA was not compared with TRBD1, the D call given in the table. TRBV21-1 is recorded as a pseudogene. The CDR3 runs 17 residues.

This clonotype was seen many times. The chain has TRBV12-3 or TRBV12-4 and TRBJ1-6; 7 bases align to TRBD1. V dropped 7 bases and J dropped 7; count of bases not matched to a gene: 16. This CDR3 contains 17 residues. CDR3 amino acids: CASTHQLQGRGNSPLHF. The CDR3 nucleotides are TGTGCCAGCACCCACCAATTACAGGGGAGGGGGAATTCACCCCTCCACTTT.

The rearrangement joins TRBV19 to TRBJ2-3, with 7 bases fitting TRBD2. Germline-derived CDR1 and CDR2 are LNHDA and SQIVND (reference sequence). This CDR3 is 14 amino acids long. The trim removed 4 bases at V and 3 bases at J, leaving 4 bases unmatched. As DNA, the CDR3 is TGTGCCAGTAGTACCGGACTAGGTACAGATACGCAGTATTTT. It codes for CASSTGLGTDTQYF.

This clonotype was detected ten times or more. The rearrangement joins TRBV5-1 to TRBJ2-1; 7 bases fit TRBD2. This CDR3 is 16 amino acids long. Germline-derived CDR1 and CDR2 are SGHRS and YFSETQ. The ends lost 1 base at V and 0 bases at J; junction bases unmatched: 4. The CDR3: CASSLLGGSSYNEQFF. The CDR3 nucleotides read TGCGCCAGCAGCTTGCTCGGGGGGAGCTCCTACAATGAGCAGTTCTTC.

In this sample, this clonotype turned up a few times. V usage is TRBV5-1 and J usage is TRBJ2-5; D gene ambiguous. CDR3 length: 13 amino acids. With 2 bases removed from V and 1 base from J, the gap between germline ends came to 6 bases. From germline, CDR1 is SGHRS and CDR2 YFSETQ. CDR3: CASSFGIQETQYF. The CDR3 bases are TGCGCCAGCAGCTTTGGGATCCAAGAGACCCAGTACTTC.

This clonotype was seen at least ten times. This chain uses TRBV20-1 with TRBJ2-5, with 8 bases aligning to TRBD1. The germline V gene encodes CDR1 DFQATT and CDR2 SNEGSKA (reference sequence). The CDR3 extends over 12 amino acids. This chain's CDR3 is CSPRTGPETQYF. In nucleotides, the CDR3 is TGCAGCCCCCGGACAGGGCCAGAGACCCAGTACTTC.

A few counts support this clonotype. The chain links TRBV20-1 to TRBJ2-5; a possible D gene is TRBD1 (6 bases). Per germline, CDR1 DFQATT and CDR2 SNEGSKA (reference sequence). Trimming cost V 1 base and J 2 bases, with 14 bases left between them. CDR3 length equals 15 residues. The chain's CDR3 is CSARGVGGRQETQYF. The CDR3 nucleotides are TGCAGTGCTAGAGGAGTAGGGGGTCGTCAAGAGACCCAGTACTTC.

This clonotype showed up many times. As DNA, the CDR3 is TGCGCCAGCAGCCAAGGGGCTAGGGCAGGGGGCCATGAGCAGTTCTTC. It yields the protein CASSQGARAGGHEQFF. The J gene is TRBJ2-1, the V gene TRBV4-3; 8 nucleotides agree with TRBD1. In germline, CDR1 is LGHNA, CDR2 YSLEER. This CDR3 is built from 16 residues. V shed 1 base and J 8 bases; nucleotides not matched to a gene: 10.

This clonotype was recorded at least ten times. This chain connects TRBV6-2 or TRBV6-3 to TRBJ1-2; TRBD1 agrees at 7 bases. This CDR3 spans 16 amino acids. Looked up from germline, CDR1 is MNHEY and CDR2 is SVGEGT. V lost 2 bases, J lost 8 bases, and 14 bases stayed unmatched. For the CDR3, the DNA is TGTGCCAGCAGTTACGAGGGGACAGCCAGATCCTGGGGCTACACCTTC. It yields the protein CASSYEGTARSWGYTF.

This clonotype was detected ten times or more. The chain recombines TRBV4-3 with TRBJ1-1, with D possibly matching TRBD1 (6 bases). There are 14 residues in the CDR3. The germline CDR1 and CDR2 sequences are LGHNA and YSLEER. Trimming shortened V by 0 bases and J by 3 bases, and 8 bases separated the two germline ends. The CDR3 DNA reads TGCGCCAGCAGCCAAGATGGGACATACACTGAAGCTTTCTTT. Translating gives CASSQDGTYTEAFF.

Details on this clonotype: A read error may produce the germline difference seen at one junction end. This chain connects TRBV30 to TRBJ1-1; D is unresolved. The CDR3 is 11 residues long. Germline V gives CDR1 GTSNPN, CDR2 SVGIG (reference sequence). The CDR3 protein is CASEGNTVAFF. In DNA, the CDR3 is TGTGCCTCAGAGGGTAACACTGTAGCTTTCTTT.

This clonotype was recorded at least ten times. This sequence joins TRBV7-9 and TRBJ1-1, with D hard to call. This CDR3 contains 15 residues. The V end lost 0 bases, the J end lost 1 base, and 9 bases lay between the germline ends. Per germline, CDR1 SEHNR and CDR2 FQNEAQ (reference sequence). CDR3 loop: CASSLAPPANTEAFF. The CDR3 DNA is TGTGCCAGCAGCTTAGCGCCCCCTGCGAACACTGAAGCTTTCTTT.

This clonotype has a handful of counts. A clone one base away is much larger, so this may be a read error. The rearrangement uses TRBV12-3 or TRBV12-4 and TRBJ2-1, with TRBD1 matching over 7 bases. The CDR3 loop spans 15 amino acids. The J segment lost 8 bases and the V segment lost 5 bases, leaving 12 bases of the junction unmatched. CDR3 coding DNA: TGTGCCAGCAGTGCCGCCAGCAGGGGGTGGTATGAGCAGTTCTTC. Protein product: CASSAASRGWYEQFF.

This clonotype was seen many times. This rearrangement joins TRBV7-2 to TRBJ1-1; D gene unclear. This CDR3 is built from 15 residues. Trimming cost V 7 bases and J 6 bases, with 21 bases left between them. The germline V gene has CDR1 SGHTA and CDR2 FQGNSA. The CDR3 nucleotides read TGTGCCAGCAAGATTAATAAGGTACCAGGCCCTGAAGCTTTCTTT. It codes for CASKINKVPGPEAFF.

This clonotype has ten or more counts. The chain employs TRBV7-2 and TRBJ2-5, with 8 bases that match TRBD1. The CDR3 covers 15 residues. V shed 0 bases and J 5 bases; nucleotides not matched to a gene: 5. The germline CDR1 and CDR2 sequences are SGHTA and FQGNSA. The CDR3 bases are TGTGCCAGCAGCTTAGCCAGGCAGGGGGCCGAGACCCAGTACTTC. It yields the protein CASSLARQGAETQYF.

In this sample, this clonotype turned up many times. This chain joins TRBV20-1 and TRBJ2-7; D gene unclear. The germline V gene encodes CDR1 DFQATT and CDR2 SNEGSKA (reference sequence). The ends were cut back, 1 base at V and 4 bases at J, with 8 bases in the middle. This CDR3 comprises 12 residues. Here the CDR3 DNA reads TGCAGTGCTAGAGGTCCACTGTACGAGCAGTACTTC. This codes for CSARGPLYEQYF.

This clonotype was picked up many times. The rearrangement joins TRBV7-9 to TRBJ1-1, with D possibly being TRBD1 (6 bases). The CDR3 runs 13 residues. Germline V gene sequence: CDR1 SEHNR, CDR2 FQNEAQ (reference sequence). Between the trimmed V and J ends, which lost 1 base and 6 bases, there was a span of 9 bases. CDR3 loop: CASSLGGASEAFF. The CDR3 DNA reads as TGTGCCAGCAGCTTAGGGGGGGCATCTGAAGCTTTCTTT.

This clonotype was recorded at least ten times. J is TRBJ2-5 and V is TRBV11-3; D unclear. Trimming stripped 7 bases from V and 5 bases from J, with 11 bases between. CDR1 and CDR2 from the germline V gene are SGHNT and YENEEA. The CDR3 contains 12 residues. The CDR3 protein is CASTYTYETQYF. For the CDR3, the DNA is TGTGCCAGCACCTACACTTACGAGACCCAGTACTTC.

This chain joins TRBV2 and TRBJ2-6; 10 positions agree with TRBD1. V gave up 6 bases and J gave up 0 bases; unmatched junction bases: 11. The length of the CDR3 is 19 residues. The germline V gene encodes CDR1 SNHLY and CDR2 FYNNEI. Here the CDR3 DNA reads TGTGCCAGCAGCAGCCCGTCCGGGACAGGGGTCTCTGGGGCCAACGTCCTGACTTTC. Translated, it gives CASSSPSGTGVSGANVLTF.

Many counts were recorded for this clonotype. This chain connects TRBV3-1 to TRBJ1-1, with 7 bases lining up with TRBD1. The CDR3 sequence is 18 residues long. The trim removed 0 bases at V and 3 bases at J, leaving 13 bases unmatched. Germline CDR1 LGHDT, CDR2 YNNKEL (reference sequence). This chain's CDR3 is CASSQDLFRGRSDTEAFF. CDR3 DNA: TGTGCCAGCAGCCAAGATCTTTTCAGGGGGAGGTCGGACACTGAAGCTTTCTTT.

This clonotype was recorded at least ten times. The CDR3 here is CASSPRSVQGDTGELFF. CDR3 DNA sequence: TGTGCCAGCTCACCAAGATCGGTCCAGGGCGACACCGGGGAGCTGTTTTTT. The chain uses TRBV18 and TRBJ2-2, with D maybe TRBD1 (5 bases). Per germline, CDR1 KGHSH and CDR2 LQKENI. The V gene lost 2 bases and the J gene lost 3 bases, with 16 bases spanning the gap. This CDR3 is 17 amino acids long.

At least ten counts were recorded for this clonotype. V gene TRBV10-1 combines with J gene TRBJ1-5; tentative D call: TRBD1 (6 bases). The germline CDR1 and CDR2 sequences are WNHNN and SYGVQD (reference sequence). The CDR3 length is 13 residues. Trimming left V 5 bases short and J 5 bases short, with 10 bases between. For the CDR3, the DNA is TGCGCCAGCAGTCAGGGGCGCGATCAGCCCCAGCATTTT. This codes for CASSQGRDQPQHF.

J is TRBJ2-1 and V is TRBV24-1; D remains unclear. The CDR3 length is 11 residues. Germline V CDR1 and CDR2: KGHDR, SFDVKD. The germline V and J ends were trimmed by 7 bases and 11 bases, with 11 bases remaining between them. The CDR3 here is CATSNPQQQFF. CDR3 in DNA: TGTGCCACCAGCAACCCCCAACAGCAGTTCTTC.

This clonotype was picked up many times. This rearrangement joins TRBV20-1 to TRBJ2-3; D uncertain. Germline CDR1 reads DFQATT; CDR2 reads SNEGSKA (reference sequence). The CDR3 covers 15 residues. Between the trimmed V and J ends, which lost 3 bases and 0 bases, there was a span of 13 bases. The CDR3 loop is CSARPASTSTDTQYF. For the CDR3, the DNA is TGCAGTGCTAGGCCAGCTTCTACTAGCACAGATACGCAGTATTTT.